The T cell receptor (beta chain) under discussion was sequenced for a study of T cells after yellow fever vaccination. The germline gives CDR1 MNHEY, CDR2 SVGAGI. The CDR3 is 13 amino acids. V lost 6 bases to trimming and J lost 7 bases, with 15 bases between them. TCRdb passed the 5' RACE reads through MiXCR, listing each CDR3 protein once. In the table there are a few hundred thousand distinct CDR3 sequences, approximately 10% of which are singletons. Study-wide findings and caveats: There was a possibility that FACS-sorted repertoires contained abundant clonotypes contaminating from the bulk population.

As for this clonotype: Its antigen is currently unknown.

This TCR was recovered from a man aged 18 to 30 who received the YFV17D yellow fever vaccine. This material consisted of CD4+ T cells sorted from PBMCs, taken 5 days after the yellow fever booster vaccination. The J gene is TRBJ1-2, the V gene TRBV6-5, with D maybe TRBD1 (5 bases). This CDR3 reads CASSRQGSGGYTF. The CDR3 DNA is TGTGCCAGCAGCCGTCAGGGATCGGGTGGCTACACCTTC.